This TCR beta chain appears in the sequencing data of a study of beta chain features in type 1 diabetes. Study details: No age, gender or cell yield differences were seen between patients and healthy donors.

The CDR3 consists of 17 residues. The V and J ends lost 0 bases and 2 bases respectively, with 16 bases between them. This clone was detected a few times. Its antigen is unknown. Per donor, one heparinised blood draw averaged approximately 110 mL. Isolated RNA was reverse transcribed in full, so expressed TCRB transcripts were sequenced. Repertoires were generated with immunoSEQ multiplex PCR, while TCRdb's copy carries only in-frame clones and drops some. This table holds 200,000 to 250,000 clones, more than 15% found once. Study outcomes and limitations: The naive, central memory and Treg TCRB repertoires showed an apparent similarity that was greater among patients than among healthy donors. People with Type 1 diabetes carried modestly yet significantly shorter TCRB CDR3s in all four CD4+ subsets. For type 1 diabetes patients, VDJ junctions showed fewer insertions and more deletions.

The rearrangement uses TRBV23-1 and TRBJ1-2; D might be TRBD1 (5 bases). TRBV23-1 is noted as an ORF with a role that remains uncertain. The receptor was derived from a man aged 25 to 40 with type 1 diabetes. The sample taken for sequencing was naive CD4+ T cells from blood. The CDR3 sequence is CASSQSFADSANYGYTF. The DNA for the CDR3 is TGCGCCAGCAGTCAATCTTTCGCAGACAGCGCGAACTATGGCTACACCTTC.